The 13 T cell receptor beta chains below all came from one sample that was sequenced in a study of T cells after yellow fever vaccination. TCRdb used MiXCR to reprocess the 5' RACE reads, holding one entry per CDR3 protein. The table includes 90,000 to 130,000 distinct CDR3 sequences, around 8% detected once. The sequenced sample was CD8+ T cells sorted from PBMCs, obtained 45 days after the yellow fever booster vaccination. The receptors stem from a young man who received the YFV17D yellow fever vaccine.

This clonotype was observed a handful of times. The genes are TRBV7-6 and TRBJ2-6; no firm D call. Between the trimmed V and J ends, which lost 6 bases and 2 bases, there was a span of 17 bases. The CDR3 spans 17 residues. CDR1 SGHVS and CDR2 FNYEAQ come from the germline V gene. The CDR3: CASRGLGETTGANVLTF. In nucleotides, the CDR3 is TGTGCCAGCAGAGGTCTTGGGGAAACAACTGGGGCCAACGTCCTGACTTTC.

This clonotype was seen repeatedly, ten times or more. The V call is TRBV28, the J call TRBJ2-3; no reliable D call. V was cut by 3 bases and J by 1 base, with 5 bases left in between. Germline V gives CDR1 MDHEN, CDR2 SYDVKM. CDR3 length equals 13 residues. The CDR3 DNA reads TGTGCCAGCAGTTTTTGGGGCACAGATACGCAGTATTTT. It translates to CASSFWGTDTQYF.

This clonotype has only a few counts. V and J are TRBV20-1 and TRBJ2-3, with 9 bases that match TRBD2. The CDR3 spans 16 residues. V gave up 4 bases and J gave up 2 bases; unmatched junction bases: 10. Germline V gene sequence: CDR1 DFQATT, CDR2 SNEGSKA (reference sequence). The CDR3 reads CSATPGLADLTDTQYF. DNA for the CDR3: TGCAGTGCTACCCCGGGACTAGCCGACCTCACAGATACGCAGTATTTT.

This clonotype appeared many times. The V gene is TRBV7-9, the J gene TRBJ2-1; 7 bases match TRBD1. After removal of 2 bases from V and 6 bases from J, the junction contained 4 bases not matched to a gene. The CDR3 sequence is 14 residues long. Germline assignment: CDR1 SEHNR and CDR2 FQNEAQ (reference sequence). CDR3 protein: CASSLSTGVNEQFF. In nucleotides, the CDR3 is TGTGCCAGCAGCTTATCCACAGGGGTCAATGAGCAGTTCTTC.

This clonotype was recorded at least ten times. The chain carries TRBV5-1 and TRBJ1-6; D possibly corresponds to TRBD1 (5 bases). The germline V gene encodes CDR1 SGHRS and CDR2 YFSETQ. V dropped 7 bases and J dropped 0 bases, with 11 bases sitting between them. This CDR3 is built from 15 residues. The CDR3 is CASGDFLSYNSPLHF. The CDR3, as DNA: TGCGCCAGCGGGGACTTCCTCTCCTATAATTCACCCCTCCACTTT.

This clonotype was counted at least ten times. As DNA, the CDR3 is TGCAGTGCCAAGGGACTAGCGGGAGTACCCTACAATGAGCAGTTCTTC. It translates to CSAKGLAGVPYNEQFF. This rearrangement joins TRBV20-1 to TRBJ2-1, with 14 bases that match TRBD2. Germline CDR1 reads DFQATT; CDR2 reads SNEGSKA (reference sequence). V lost 6 bases and J lost 2; bases outside the gene matches: 6. The CDR3 spans 16 residues.

This clonotype was counted between two and nine times. This chain links TRBV5-1 with TRBJ1-1, with TRBD1 identical over 8 bases. Trimming at V came to 3 bases and at J to 6 bases, leaving 7 bases not matched to a gene. Germline CDR1 is SGHRS and CDR2 is YFSETQ. CDR3 length: 14 residues. This CDR3 reads CASSSTGQGPEAFF. CDR3 DNA sequence: TGCGCCAGCAGCTCCACTGGACAGGGCCCTGAAGCTTTCTTT. Full variable domain (remainder filled in from reference TRBV5-1 and TRBJ1-1): KAGVTQTPRYLIKTRGQQVTLSCSPISGHRSVSWYQQTPGQGLQFLFEYFSETQRNKGNFPGRFSGRQFSNSRSEMNVSTLELGDSALYLCASSSTGQGPEAFFGQGTRLTVV.

In the case of this clonotype: A much larger clone is a single base away; this may be a read error. This chain joins TRBV20-1 and TRBJ2-3; D may be TRBD2 (5 bases). The CDR3 length is 14 residues. The germline V gene encodes CDR1 DFQATT and CDR2 SNEGSKA (reference sequence). V lost 0 bases and J lost 4, with 11 bases in between. The CDR3 reads CSARDAGVADTQYF. CDR3 DNA: TGCAGTGCTAGAGATGCGGGCGTCGCAGATACGCAGTATTTT.

This clonotype showed up just a few times. This rearrangement joins TRBV7-8 to TRBJ1-4, with D perhaps matching TRBD1 (5 bases). V was shortened by 1 base and J by 4 bases, with 10 bases between the two germline ends. This CDR3 spans 15 amino acids. Germline CDR1 is SGHVS and CDR2 is FQNEAQ. The CDR3 protein is CASSLGGTGNEKLFF. The CDR3 DNA is TGTGCCAGCAGCTTAGGTGGGACTGGTAATGAAAAACTGTTTTTT.

This clonotype was observed at least ten times. The chain recombines TRBV6-5 with TRBJ2-7; 10 bases map to TRBD2. Germline trimming cut 0 bases from V and 5 bases from J; bases unmatched to any gene: 7. Germline assignment: CDR1 MNHEY and CDR2 SVGAGI. The CDR3 has 16 residues. CDR3 coding DNA: TGTGCCAGCAGTTACTCCGGGACTAGCGAGTTGAACGAGCAGTACTTC. Its translation is CASSYSGTSELNEQYF.

The sample holds many counts of this clonotype. The V gene is TRBV18, the J gene TRBJ2-5, with D maybe TRBD2 (5 bases). Deletions cut 8 bases from V and 3 bases from J, with 19 bases between. Germline assignment: CDR1 KGHSH and CDR2 LQKENI. CDR3 size: 15 residues. The chain's CDR3 is CASRGGSGEEETQYF. The CDR3, as DNA: TGTGCCAGCCGTGGCGGGTCGGGTGAGGAAGAGACCCAGTACTTC.

This clonotype was picked up a small number of times. The chain couples TRBV5-5 to TRBJ2-7; 13 bases are shared with TRBD2. The germline V gene has CDR1 SGHKS and CDR2 YYEKEE (reference sequence). V dropped 4 bases and J dropped 7; count of bases not matched to a gene: 5. The CDR3 length is 14 residues. The CDR3 reads CASSAGLAGWEQYF. CDR3 DNA: TGTGCCAGCAGCGCGGGACTAGCGGGATGGGAGCAGTACTTC.

The table lists this clonotype with many counts. The V call is TRBV4-3, the J call TRBJ2-2; a possible D gene is TRBD2 (6 bases). Germline CDR1 reads LGHNA; CDR2 reads YSLEER. The CDR3 spans 14 residues. The V end was cut by 4 bases, the J end by 7 bases, with 13 bases between. The CDR3 nucleotides read TGCGCCAGCAGCCCTACGGAGGGTGACGGGGAGCTGTTTTTT. Protein product: CASSPTEGDGELFF.